The 21 T cell receptor beta chains below all came from one sample that was sequenced in a study of identical twins. TCRdb processed the 5' RACE reads anew with MiXCR; each CDR3 protein has one entry. The sample includes fewer than 250,000 distinct CDR3 sequences, around 10% of them seen just once. Material: memory (CD45RO+) T cells sorted from blood. The receptors shown here come from a woman under 30 in good health.

This clonotype was seen ten or more times. The chain recombines TRBV20-1 with TRBJ1-1; a possible D gene is TRBD1 (5 bases). Per the germline V gene, CDR1 is DFQATT and CDR2 is SNEGSKA (reference sequence). Trimming removed 6 bases from V and 1 base from J, with 9 bases in between. CDR3 size: 12 residues. The CDR3 is CSAGRGNTEAFF. The CDR3 DNA follows: TGCAGTGCGGGGCGGGGGAACACTGAAGCTTTCTTT.

The J gene is TRBJ2-3, the V gene TRBV3-1; the D is unclear. The germline V gene encodes CDR1 LGHDT and CDR2 YNNKEL (reference sequence). This CDR3 is built from 11 residues. V lost 3 bases to trimming and J lost 5 bases, with 3 bases between them. CDR3 in amino acids: CASSHLDTQYF. The CDR3 DNA sequence: TGTGCCAGCAGCCACTTAGATACGCAGTATTTT.

In its sample, this clonotype was seen a few times. The CDR3 loop is CASGRDSFGGGAFF. DNA for the CDR3: TGTGCCAGCGGCCGGGACAGCTTCGGAGGTGGAGCTTTCTTT. The chain is built from TRBV9 and TRBJ1-1; 7 nucleotides agree with TRBD1. The CDR3 totals 14 residues. V trimming: 7 bases; J trimming: 10 bases; junction bases outside the gene matches: 16. The germline CDR1 and CDR2 sequences are SGDLS and YYNGEE.

This clonotype was counted between two and nine times. The rearrangement uses TRBV20-1 and TRBJ1-2, with TRBD1 matching 8 bases. CDR3 length equals 13 residues. V gave up 6 bases and J gave up 0 bases; unmatched junction bases: 3. Germline CDR1 is DFQATT and CDR2 is SNEGSKA (reference sequence). CDR3 amino acids: CSARTGTNYGYTF. The CDR3 DNA reads as TGCAGTGCGAGGACAGGGACTAACTATGGCTACACCTTC.

This chain links TRBV20-1 with TRBJ2-5; TRBD1 or TRBD2 may be the D gene (5 bases each). V lost 2 bases and J lost 5, with 12 bases in between. The CDR3 consists of 13 residues. Germline assignment: CDR1 DFQATT and CDR2 SNEGSKA (reference sequence). CDR3 in DNA: TGCAGTGCTAGAAGAGGGGCCGAGGAGACCCAGTACTTC. Translation: CSARRGAEETQYF.

This clonotype appeared a few times. The gene calls are TRBV6-1 and TRBJ2-1; possible D gene TRBD2, 5 bases. Trimming removed 5 bases from V and 2 bases from J, with 10 bases in between. In germline, CDR1 is MNHNS, CDR2 SASEGT. The CDR3 consists of 14 residues. The CDR3 is CASSQLTTYNEQFF. As DNA, the CDR3 is TGTGCCAGCAGTCAACTGACTACCTACAATGAGCAGTTCTTC.

This clonotype was counted at least ten times. The chain carries TRBV20-1 and TRBJ2-1; the match to TRBD2 covers 7 bases. This CDR3 contains 12 residues. Germline V gives CDR1 DFQATT, CDR2 SNEGSKA (reference sequence). With V trimmed by 4 bases and J by 12 bases, 9 bases remained unmatched. The DNA of the CDR3 is TGCAGTGCTAAATGGGGGGGAGAGGGGCAGTTCTTC. Its protein product is CSAKWGGEGQFF.

The rearrangement links TRBV18 to TRBJ2-1; no clear D. This CDR3 comprises 15 residues. Trimming took off 4 bases at V and 3 bases at J, with 13 bases between the two ends. The germline V gene encodes CDR1 KGHSH and CDR2 LQKENI. The CDR3 is CASSLRLLVYNEQFF. CDR3 DNA sequence: TGTGCCAGCTCACTAAGGTTGTTGGTCTACAATGAGCAGTTCTTC.

The chain couples TRBV7-2 to TRBJ2-7; the D gene is possibly TRBD1 (5 bases). The germline V and J ends were trimmed by 1 base and 3 bases, with 10 bases remaining between them. Germline CDR1 and CDR2: SGHTA and FQGNSA. This CDR3 comprises 14 residues. The CDR3: CASSLDPTVYEQYF. DNA for the CDR3: TGTGCCAGCAGCTTAGACCCGACAGTCTACGAGCAGTACTTC. Combining the CDR3 with reference TRBV7-2 and TRBJ2-7 gives the whole variable domain GAGVSQSPSNKVTEKGKDVELRCDPISGHTALYWYRQSLGQGLEFLIYFQGNSAPDKSGLPSDRFSAERTGGSVSTLTIQRTQQEDSAVYLCASSLDPTVYEQYFGPGTRLTVT.

The rearrangement joins TRBV2 to TRBJ2-5; no clear D gene. V lost 8 bases, J lost 4 bases, and 17 bases lay in between. The CDR3 loop spans 14 amino acids. Germline V gives CDR1 SNHLY, CDR2 FYNNEI. The CDR3 DNA follows: TGTGCCAGCGCAATGGATTTTTCAGGAGAGACCCAGTACTTC. This encodes CASAMDFSGETQYF.

The genes are TRBV7-6 and TRBJ2-2, with 8 bases aligning to TRBD2. With V trimmed by 5 bases and J by 4 bases, 12 bases remained unmatched. This CDR3 has 17 residues. The germline CDR1 and CDR2 sequences are SGHVS and FNYEAQ. The DNA of the CDR3 is TGTGCCAGCAGCCCCGGCGCAGCGGGAGTTTCCACCGGGGAGCTGTTTTTT. As protein: CASSPGAAGVSTGELFF.

V usage is TRBV23-1 and J usage is TRBJ2-1; possibly TRBD1 for D (6 bases). TRBV23-1 is placed among ORFs of uncertain function. With 2 bases removed from V and 5 bases from J, the gap between germline ends came to 7 bases. This CDR3 has 13 residues. DNA for the CDR3: TGCGCCAGCAGTCAACGGGACAACAATGAGCAGTTCTTC. Protein sequence: CASSQRDNNEQFF.

This clonotype was picked up a small number of times. This sequence joins TRBV20-1 and TRBJ1-5; no definite D call. Germline CDR1 DFQATT, CDR2 SNEGSKA (reference sequence). V dropped 3 bases and J dropped 2 bases, with 5 bases sitting between them. The CDR3 contains 12 residues. CDR3 bases: TGCAGTGCTAGTGCCGGCAATCAGCCCCAGCATTTT. Encoded protein: CSASAGNQPQHF.

This sequence joins TRBV29-1 and TRBJ2-1; tentative D call: TRBD2 (5 bases). Germline CDR1 and CDR2: SQVTM and ANQGSEA. Trimming shortened V by 3 bases and J by 6 bases, and 9 bases separated the two germline ends. This CDR3 comprises 12 residues. The CDR3 spells CSVDPAGNEQFF. CDR3 coding DNA: TGCAGCGTTGACCCGGCGGGCAATGAGCAGTTCTTC.

The chain employs TRBV7-2 and TRBJ1-1; the D is unclear. With 4 bases removed from V and 8 bases from J, the gap between germline ends came to 11 bases. The germline V gene encodes CDR1 SGHTA and CDR2 FQGNSA. The CDR3 sequence is 12 residues long. CDR3 nucleotide sequence: TGTGCCAGCAGCTCTTGGACCCAAGAAGCTTTCTTT. Amino acids: CASSSWTQEAFF.

This clonotype was detected only a few times. The rearrangement joins TRBV11-3 to TRBJ2-7, with TRBD2 identical over 7 bases. Germline assignment: CDR1 SGHNT and CDR2 YENEEA. CDR3 length: 15 amino acids. V lost 5 bases and J lost 3; bases outside the gene matches: 10. The CDR3: CASSLAGGGGYEQYF. CDR3 DNA: TGTGCCAGCAGCCTAGCTGGGGGGGGAGGCTACGAGCAGTACTTC.

The genes are TRBV5-6 and TRBJ2-7; 7 nucleotides agree with TRBD1. Per germline, CDR1 SGHDT and CDR2 YYEEEE. The CDR3 has 15 residues. V gave up 5 bases and J gave up 5 bases; unmatched junction bases: 13. CDR3 DNA sequence: TGTGCCAGCAGGACCGCCGGGACAGCCAGCCACGAGCAGTACTTC. Its protein product is CASRTAGTASHEQYF.

Many counts were recorded for this clonotype. The V call is TRBV30, the J call TRBJ2-3; D is undetermined. CDR1 and CDR2 (germline): GTSNPN, SVGIG (reference sequence). The CDR3 runs to 12 residues. Trimming left V 1 base short and J 1 base short, with 3 bases between. CDR3 in DNA: TGTGCCTGGAGTGGGGGCACAGATACGCAGTATTTT. Protein: CAWSGGTDTQYF. The full variable domain, with the rest looked up from reference TRBV30 and TRBJ2-3, is SQTIHQWPATLVQPVGSPLSLECTVEGTSNPNLYWYRQAAGRGLQLLFYSVGIGQISSEVPQNLSASRPQDRQFILSSKKLLLSDSGFYLCAWSGGTDTQYFGPGTRLTVL.

This clonotype was observed a handful of times. This chain links TRBV15 with TRBJ1-4; TRBD1 matches at 7 bases. The CDR3 is 15 residues long. The V and J ends lost 2 bases and 8 bases, in that order; junction bases with no gene match: 8. Germline V gives CDR1 LNHNV, CDR2 YYDKDF (reference sequence). CDR3 protein: CATSRWKGAGEKLFF. In DNA, the CDR3 is TGTGCCACCAGCAGATGGAAGGGGGCCGGGGAAAAACTGTTTTTT.

This clonotype was detected many times. This chain links TRBV3-1 with TRBJ2-1; D is unresolved. The CDR3 length is 13 residues. V was pared by 7 bases and J by 5 bases, with 12 bases between. Germline V gene sequence: CDR1 LGHDT, CDR2 YNNKEL (reference sequence). The CDR3 coding sequence is TGTGCCAGCAAAAGAGCTGTGAACAATGAGCAGTTCTTC. Residues: CASKRAVNNEQFF.

This clonotype was observed once. V is TRBV11-1 and J is TRBJ2-5; 14 bases align to TRBD2. The V gene end was trimmed by 5 bases and the J gene end by 1 base; junction bases not matched to a gene: 9. This CDR3 comprises 18 residues. CDR1 is SGHAT and CDR2 is FQDESV in the germline V gene (reference sequence). As DNA, the CDR3 is TGTGCCAGCAGCCACGGGACTAGCGGGAGAGGCCCCCAAGAGACCCAGTACTTC. Translated: CASSHGTSGRGPQETQYF.